Presented here are 29 T cell receptor beta chains from one specimen sequenced in a study of blood T cell repertoires in COVID-19. TCRdb's table, derived via immunoSEQ multiplex PCR, lists solely in-frame clones and lacks some. This sample yields around 40,000 clones, of which about four fifths are seen a single time; around 25% belongs to the top ten. The sequenced material came from peripheral blood. Receptors originate from a man aged 70-80 years with acute or convalescent COVID-19.

The rearrangement uses TRBV9 and TRBJ1-3; D not certain. Between the trimmed V and J ends, which lost 2 bases and 0 bases, there was a span of 12 bases. The CDR3 loop spans 16 amino acids. CDR1 is SGDLS, CDR2 YYNGEE, per germline. This CDR3 is CASSVREKSSGNTIYF. The CDR3 region has the DNA TGTGCCAGCAGCGTCCGCGAAAAGTCCTCTGGAAACACCATATATTTT.

The chain is built from TRBV2 and TRBJ1-5, with TRBD1 matching 7 bases. The CDR3 has 16 residues. The germline V gene has CDR1 SNHLY and CDR2 FYNNEI. V was clipped by 7 bases and J by 1 base; unmatched bases: 10. The CDR3 DNA reads as TGTGCCAGCATGAGGCAGGGGGGAGTGAGCAATCAGCCCCAGCATTTT. Its protein product is CASMRQGGVSNQPQHF.

The chain uses TRBV18 and TRBJ1-1; D perhaps matches TRBD1 (5 bases). The ends were cut back, 1 base at V and 4 bases at J, with 16 bases in the middle. The CDR3 totals 16 residues. Germline V CDR1 and CDR2: KGHSH, LQKENI. The CDR3 DNA reads TGTGCCAGCTCACCACGGGCCCCGGGGGGGAGCACTGAAGCTTTCTTT. It codes for CASSPRAPGGSTEAFF.

The J gene is TRBJ2-2, the V gene TRBV6-2 or TRBV6-3; TRBD2 agrees at 10 bases. V lost 5 bases to trimming and J lost 5 bases; unmatched junction nucleotides: 5. CDR1 is MNHEY and CDR2 is SVGEGT in the germline V gene. The CDR3 contains 15 residues. The CDR3 here is CASSGLAELTGELFF. The DNA for the CDR3 is TGTGCCAGCAGTGGACTAGCGGAACTTACCGGGGAGCTGTTTTTT.

The chain links TRBV10-2 to TRBJ2-1; D is uncertain. The CDR3 runs 13 residues. Germline V gives CDR1 WSHSY, CDR2 SAAADI. The V gene lost 6 bases and the J gene lost 6 bases, with 12 bases spanning the gap. CDR3 nucleotides: TGCGCCAGCAGGGCCACCAATGGCAATGAGCAGTTCTTC. Its protein is CASRATNGNEQFF.

The chain recombines TRBV12-3 or TRBV12-4 with TRBJ2-1, with 10 nucleotides matching TRBD2. CDR3 length: 13 residues. V trimming: 6 bases; J trimming: 6 bases; junction bases outside the gene matches: 2. In DNA, the CDR3 is TGTGCCAGCAGCCCTAGCGGGGGCAATGAGCAGTTCTTC. Translating gives CASSPSGGNEQFF.

Notes on this clone: Other nucleotide sequences in the sample specify the same CDR3. The chain recombines TRBV3-1 (or the pseudogene TRBV3-2) with TRBJ1-5; D is perhaps TRBD1 (6 bases). This CDR3 has 14 residues. The germline V and J ends were trimmed by 0 bases and 7 bases, with 10 bases remaining between them. Germline CDR1 is LGHDT and CDR2 is YNNKEL (reference sequence). For the CDR3, the DNA is TGTGCCAGCAGCCAAGAAACAGGGCGACAGCCCCAGCATTTT. This encodes CASSQETGRQPQHF.

This clone was seen only a few times. This sequence joins TRBV19 and TRBJ1-1; unclear D gene. The V gene lost 4 bases and the J gene lost 5 bases, with 17 bases spanning the gap. Germline assignment: CDR1 LNHDA and CDR2 SQIVND (reference sequence). The CDR3 spans 15 residues. CDR3 bases: TGTGCCAGTAGTAAATTTGGCCACGTGGAGACTGAAGCTTTCTTT. Residues: CASSKFGHVETEAFF.

About this clone itself: Its ends do not fully match the called genes, so a read error is possible. This CDR3 reads CASSLDRGSGEQYF. The DNA for the CDR3 is TGCGCCAGCAGTTTGGACAGGGGGTCAGGCGAGCAGTACTTC. This chain uses TRBV5-1 with TRBJ2-7, with 10 bases lining up with TRBD1. This CDR3 contains 14 residues. Per the germline V gene, CDR1 is SGHRS and CDR2 is YFSETQ.

The chain combines TRBV5-8 with TRBJ2-1; D is unresolved. V dropped 4 bases and J dropped 3 bases, with 11 bases sitting between them. The CDR3 covers 14 residues. The germline V gene has CDR1 SGHTS and CDR2 YDEGEE. CDR3 DNA: TGTGCCAGCAGCCTACAGATTCTCTACAATGAGCAGTTCTTC. The encoded protein is CASSLQILYNEQFF.

J is TRBJ1-1 and V is TRBV5-4, with a possible D match to TRBD1 (6 bases). The CDR3 spans 15 residues. With 3 bases removed from V and 1 base from J, the gap between germline ends came to 13 bases. Germline values: CDR1 SGHNT, CDR2 YYREEE (reference sequence). The CDR3 region is CASSSLRTANTEAFF. The CDR3 DNA sequence: TGTGCCAGCAGCTCCCTCCGGACAGCGAACACTGAAGCTTTCTTT.

This sequence joins TRBV19 and TRBJ1-1, with D perhaps matching TRBD1 (5 bases). Germline CDR1 is LNHDA and CDR2 is SQIVND (reference sequence). V lost 7 bases to trimming and J lost 1 base, with 13 bases between them. The CDR3 contains 14 residues. The CDR3 nucleotides are TGTGCCAGTACCTCCAGGGTGGGGAACACTGAAGCTTTCTTT. Translated: CASTSRVGNTEAFF.

The chain links TRBV9 to TRBJ1-1, with 9 bases identical to TRBD1. From germline, CDR1 is SGDLS and CDR2 YYNGEE. The V segment lost 3 bases and the J segment 4 bases; nucleotides outside the gene matches: 4. The CDR3 is 14 amino acids. CDR3 residues: CASSARTGATEAFF. CDR3 bases: TGTGCCAGCAGCGCCAGGACAGGGGCCACTGAAGCTTTCTTT.

The chain combines TRBV29-1 with TRBJ2-3; no definite D call. CDR3 length: 11 amino acids. Trimming pared 2 bases from V and 5 bases from J, leaving 5 bases between. From germline, CDR1 is SQVTM and CDR2 ANQGSEA. The CDR3 loop is CSVENRDTQYF. DNA for the CDR3: TGCAGCGTTGAAAACAGAGATACGCAGTATTTT.

The chain is built from TRBV11-2 and TRBJ2-5; TRBD2 agrees at 8 bases. Looked up from germline, CDR1 is SGHAT and CDR2 is FQNNGV. The CDR3 covers 14 residues. Trimming cost V 4 bases and J 2 bases; bases outside gene matches: 3. CDR3 nucleotides: TGTGCCAGCAGCTCACTAGCGGAGCAAGAGACCCAGTACTTC. Translated: CASSSLAEQETQYF.

This chain uses TRBV4-2 with TRBJ1-2; D call uncertain. CDR1 is LGHNA, CDR2 YNFKEQ, per germline. The V end lost 6 bases, the J end lost 2 bases, and 19 bases lay between the germline ends. This CDR3 comprises 16 residues. The CDR3 spells CASRALEGESNYGYTF. CDR3 nucleotide sequence: TGTGCCAGCAGGGCCTTGGAGGGCGAGTCGAACTATGGCTACACCTTC.

CDR3 in DNA: TGTGCCAGCAGCCCAGGCCTGGGACAGCGAATAGAGACCCAGTACTTC. Translated, it gives CASSPGLGQRIETQYF. The chain has TRBV4-2 and TRBJ2-5; the match to TRBD1 covers 7 bases. The trim removed 4 bases at V and 4 bases at J, leaving 12 bases unmatched. Germline V gene lookup returns CDR1 LGHNA and CDR2 YNFKEQ. The CDR3 extends over 16 amino acids.

This chain connects TRBV24-1 to TRBJ2-5, with D uncertain. This CDR3 spans 17 amino acids. Looked up from germline, CDR1 is KGHDR and CDR2 is SFDVKD. Trimming removed 2 bases from V and 0 bases from J, with 15 bases in between. The CDR3 bases are TGTGCCACCAGTGATTGGGCTACCGAAACATACCAAGAGACCCAGTACTTC. Translated: CATSDWATETYQETQYF.

CDR3 in amino acids: CSVEQGGTDTQYF. In DNA, the CDR3 is TGCAGCGTTGAACAGGGTGGCACAGATACGCAGTATTTT. V is TRBV29-1 and J is TRBJ2-3, with D tentatively TRBD1 (5 bases). The CDR3 runs 13 residues. In germline, CDR1 is SQVTM, CDR2 ANQGSEA. V was trimmed by 2 bases and J by 1 base, leaving 7 bases between them.

The rearrangement links TRBV27 to TRBJ1-2, with TRBD1 identical over 7 bases. Germline CDR1 is MNHEY and CDR2 is SMNVEV (reference sequence). Unmatched junction bases numbered 8, after V lost 6 bases and J lost 4 bases. The CDR3 consists of 14 residues. As DNA, the CDR3 is TGTGCCAGCAGAAACCCGGGACAGTCCTATGGCTACACCTTC. This gives the protein CASRNPGQSYGYTF.

This clone appeared a single time. The CDR3 nucleotides are TGTGCCAGCAGCTTAACCCGGGCCCCCGGGGCAACTAATGAAAAACTGTTTTTT. It is translated as CASSLTRAPGATNEKLFF. V usage is TRBV7-9 and J usage is TRBJ1-4; D gene ambiguous. V was trimmed by 2 bases and J by 0 bases, leaving 16 bases between them. CDR3 length: 18 amino acids. Germline CDR1 SEHNR, CDR2 FQNEAQ (reference sequence).

The CDR3 spells CASSYERRRRYNEQFF. CDR3 sequence (DNA): TGTGCCAGCAGTTACGAAAGGAGGAGGCGTTACAATGAGCAGTTCTTC. The V gene is TRBV6-2 or TRBV6-3, the J gene TRBJ2-1, with D maybe TRBD2 (5 bases). V was trimmed by 2 bases and J by 4 bases, leaving 15 bases between them. Germline V gene data show CDR1 as MNHEY and CDR2 as SVGEGT. This CDR3 is built from 16 residues.

V usage is TRBV5-1 and J usage is TRBJ2-3, with 14 positions matching TRBD2. CDR1 and CDR2 from the germline V gene are SGHRS and YFSETQ. This CDR3 region has 16 residues. After removal of 5 bases from V and 9 bases from J, the junction contained 11 bases not matched to a gene. Here the CDR3 DNA reads TGCGCCAGCAGACCCCCGGGACTAGCGGGAGTCGGGACGCAGTATTTT. Translation gives CASRPPGLAGVGTQYF.

V usage is TRBV4-1 and J usage is TRBJ1-5; D perhaps matches TRBD1 (5 bases). V was pared by 4 bases and J by 4 bases, with 14 bases between. Germline V CDR1 and CDR2: MGHRA, YSYEKL. The CDR3 spans 15 residues. The DNA of the CDR3 is TGCGCCAGCAGCCTTGGGGCGGAGATTAATCAGCCCCAGCATTTT. Translating it yields CASSLGAEINQPQHF.

The chain couples TRBV11-1 to TRBJ2-7; D might be TRBD1 (5 bases). Per the germline V gene, CDR1 is SGHAT and CDR2 is FQDESV (reference sequence). Trimming pared 2 bases from V and 4 bases from J, leaving 12 bases between. This CDR3 region has 14 residues. The DNA for the CDR3 is TGTGCCAGCAGCTTATCCCAGGGCACGTACGAGCAGTACTTC. Residues: CASSLSQGTYEQYF.

The chain combines TRBV3-1 (or the pseudogene TRBV3-2) with TRBJ1-1; D is unclear. The CDR3 extends over 13 amino acids. Germline-derived CDR1 and CDR2 are LGHDT and YNNKEL (reference sequence). With 4 bases removed from V and 2 bases from J, the gap between germline ends came to 8 bases. The CDR3 reads CASSLNLNTEAFF. The DNA of the CDR3 is TGTGCCAGCAGCCTAAATTTAAACACTGAAGCTTTCTTT.

The gene calls are TRBV6-1 and TRBJ2-3; 8 bases agree with TRBD2. Trimming took 3 bases from V and 5 from J; bases not matched to a gene: 7. This CDR3 region has 15 residues. Germline V gives CDR1 MNHNS, CDR2 SASEGT. The CDR3 DNA reads as TGTGCCAGCAGTGAGGGGGCGGGAGGAGTAGATACGCAGTATTTT. Amino acids: CASSEGAGGVDTQYF.

This clone was counted between two and nine times. This chain connects TRBV7-9 to TRBJ2-3; the D is unclear. V lost 3 bases, J lost 13 bases, and 11 bases lay in between. The CDR3 loop spans 11 amino acids. Germline loops: CDR1 SEHNR, CDR2 FQNEAQ (reference sequence). The CDR3 loop is CASSFMAEEYF. The DNA for the CDR3 is TGTGCCAGCAGCTTTATGGCTGAGGAGTATTTT.

This chain links TRBV7-9 with TRBJ1-2; no reliable D call. Trimming took 1 base from V and 1 from J, leaving 10 bases between them. Per germline, CDR1 SEHNR and CDR2 FQNEAQ (reference sequence). The CDR3 extends over 15 amino acids. The CDR3 nucleotides are TGTGCCAGCAGCTTAGATCGGGGATTTAACTATGGCTACACCTTC. It encodes CASSLDRGFNYGYTF.